This T cell receptor (beta chain) was sequenced in a study of CD8 T cell repertoires and HIV-1 epitope variants. Remarks on this clone: The antigen is undetermined.

The CDR3 length is 16 residues. V shed 6 bases, J shed 2 bases, and the junction held 11 bases outside the gene matches. Germline V gives CDR1 SNHLY, CDR2 FYNNEI. The method was immunoSEQ multiplex PCR; TCRdb's version includes in-frame clones alone and lacks a portion of them. The sample contains some 4,500 clones, less than 70% of which appear only once. The sequenced material came from cultured CD8+ T cells derived from PBMCs. This chain joins TRBV2 and TRBJ2-3; TRBD1 aligns across 7 bases. The TCR originated in a male donor with HIV. The CDR3 DNA reads TGTGCCAGCAGCGCACCGTTAGGGACAGACACAGATACGCAGTATTTT. Translating gives CASSAPLGTDTDTQYF.